This T cell receptor beta chain was observed in a study of T cells in Graves' hyperthyroidism and ophthalmopathy. Patients aged 18 to 65 had newly diagnosed hyperthyroidism of under 2 months' duration. Patients were excluded for uncontrolled infection, other autoimmune disease, pregnancy or lactation. Out of about 10 ml of fresh peripheral blood came the PBMCs. TCR beta CDR3 sequences were amplified from RNA transcripts. Initially, a first-round RT-PCR of the TCR CDR3 employed the HTBI primer set. One entry per CDR3 protein results from TCRdb running MiXCR on the multiplex PCR reads. The data show some 400,000 distinct CDR3 sequences, roughly 14% seen once. The sequencing input was blood. This TCR derives from a woman aged 60 to 75 with Graves' hyperthyroidism.

CDR3 region: CASSIVGQSTDTQYF. CDR3 sequence (DNA): TGTGCCAGTAGTATAGTAGGACAGAGCACAGATACGCAGTATTTT. The chain couples TRBV19 to TRBJ2-3; D perhaps matches TRBD1 (6 bases). V lost 1 base to trimming and J lost 0 bases, with 8 bases between them. The CDR3 contains 15 residues. Germline CDR1 and CDR2: LNHDA and SQIVND (reference sequence).